A selection of T cell receptor beta chains follows, all from one sample in a study of blood T cells in healthy people across ages. TCRdb called the 5' RACE reads again in MiXCR, with one record for every CDR3 protein. The table has roughly 730,000 distinct CDR3 sequences, 56% seen once. The sequenced sample was blood. The origin of the receptors is a man aged 40-55 years in good health. CDR3s include the opening cysteine and the closing phenylalanine or tryptophan. Each record gives: CDR3 protein, CDR3 DNA, D gene, V gene, CDR3 length, clone size, J gene. The D gene is left open where the match is weak. Rows may omit the clone size; those that give it use once, few, many or a size class.

CDR3aa: CASSERDRYLQFF
CDR3nt: TGTGCCAGCAGTGAACGGGACAGGTATTTGCAGTTCTTC
d_gene: TRBD1
v_gene: TRBV2
len: 13
abundance: .
j_gene: TRBJ2-1

CDR3aa: CASSFEAGGAYNEQFF
CDR3nt: TGTGCCAGCAGCTTCGAAGCGGGGGGAGCCTACAATGAGCAGTTCTTC
d_gene: TRBD2
v_gene: TRBV7-3
len: 16
abundance: .
j_gene: TRBJ2-1

CDR3aa: CASTLTGQGINSPLHF
CDR3nt: TGTGCCAGCACCCTAACGGGGCAGGGGATAAATTCACCCCTCCACTTT
d_gene: .
v_gene: TRBV27
len: 16
abundance: .
j_gene: TRBJ1-6

CDR3aa: CASNFGLSPEVQFF
CDR3nt: TGTGCCAGCAATTTCGGTCTCTCGCCGGAGGTGCAGTTCTTC
d_gene: .
v_gene: TRBV27
len: 14
abundance: .
j_gene: TRBJ2-1

CDR3aa: CAISGKGTERVYEQYF
CDR3nt: TGTGCCATCAGTGGGAAAGGGACGGAGAGAGTCTACGAGCAGTACTTC
d_gene: .
v_gene: TRBV10-3
len: 16
abundance: .
j_gene: TRBJ2-7

CDR3aa: CASSVAEAYNEQFF
CDR3nt: TGTGCCAGCAGCGTAGCTGAAGCCTACAATGAGCAGTTCTTC
d_gene: .
v_gene: TRBV9
len: 14
abundance: few
j_gene: TRBJ2-1

CDR3aa: CASSMTAETQYF
CDR3nt: TGTGCCAGTAGTATGACTGCAGAGACCCAGTACTTC
d_gene: .
v_gene: TRBV19
len: 12
abundance: once
j_gene: TRBJ2-5

CDR3aa: CAIRGDSQNQPQHF
CDR3nt: TGTGCCATCAGGGGGGACAGCCAGAATCAGCCCCAGCATTTT
d_gene: TRBD1
v_gene: TRBV10-3
len: 14
abundance: many
j_gene: TRBJ1-5

CDR3aa: CASSRGGGMNTGELFF
CDR3nt: TGTGCCAGCAGCCGGGGGGGGGGAATGAACACCGGGGAGCTGTTTTTT
d_gene: TRBD2
v_gene: TRBV9
len: 16
abundance: .
j_gene: TRBJ2-2

CDR3aa: CASSQESPGGGETRYF
CDR3nt: TGTGCCAGCAGCCAAGAATCCCCAGGGGGAGGAGAGACCCGGTACTTC
d_gene: .
v_gene: TRBV12-3/TRBV12-4
len: 16
abundance: .
j_gene: TRBJ2-5